The 28 T cell receptor beta chains below were found in one sample sequenced in a study of human versus mouse CDR3 diversity and MHC coevolution. Using immunoSEQ multiplex PCR, the repertoire was profiled, and TCRdb retains in-frame clones only, with some absent. The sample lists fewer than 80,000 clones; just under 95% were seen once. What was sequenced was naive CD4+ T cells from blood. As to subset: CD45RO-negative CD62L-positive naive CD4 T cells. The receptors shown here come from a person aged 25-75 years in good health.

The V gene is TRBV5-4, the J gene TRBJ1-3, with D possibly being TRBD1 (6 bases). The germline V gene has CDR1 SGHNT and CDR2 YYREEE (reference sequence). The CDR3 is 17 amino acids. Between the trimmed V and J ends, which lost 3 bases and 4 bases, there was a span of 20 bases. As DNA, the CDR3 is TGTGCCAGCAGCTCATCGTGGGGGGGGCGCGGGGGAAACACCATATATTTT. Its protein is CASSSSWGGRGGNTIYF.

J is TRBJ1-1 and V is TRBV5-1; D is perhaps TRBD1 (6 bases). The CDR3 totals 14 residues. V dropped 9 bases and J dropped 0 bases, with 15 bases sitting between them. Germline V gives CDR1 SGHRS, CDR2 YFSETQ. CDR3 nucleotides: TGCGCCACCACTACAGGGTCCTTGAACACTGAAGCTTTCTTT. Encoded protein: CATTTGSLNTEAFF.

The chain couples TRBV7-7 to TRBJ2-1; D possibly corresponds to TRBD2 (6 bases). Germline V CDR1 and CDR2: SSHAT, FNYEAQ (reference sequence). V gave up 5 bases and J gave up 6 bases, with 17 bases separating them. The CDR3 spans 15 residues. The CDR3 loop is CASSPVGGSSNEQFF. The CDR3 nucleotides are TGTGCCAGCAGCCCGGTAGGAGGGTCATCCAATGAGCAGTTCTTC.

This clone appeared a few times. The chain links TRBV10-3 to TRBJ2-7; D possibly corresponds to TRBD1 (6 bases). V was pared by 5 bases and J by 5 bases, with 13 bases between. Germline values: CDR1 ENHRY, CDR2 SYGVKD. The CDR3 totals 13 residues. The CDR3 DNA is TGTGCCATCAGTACCGGACAGTCTCACGAGCAGTACTTC. Encoded protein: CAISTGQSHEQYF.

The DNA of the CDR3 is TGTGCCAGTAAAGTAAGAGGCAATCAGCCCCAGCATTTT. This translates into CASKVRGNQPQHF. The chain combines TRBV19 with TRBJ1-5; no clear D gene. CDR3 length: 13 residues. Deletions cut 7 bases from V and 2 bases from J, with 9 bases between. From germline, CDR1 is LNHDA and CDR2 SQIVND (reference sequence).

The rearrangement joins TRBV5-1 to TRBJ1-1; TRBD1 might be the D (6 bases). CDR1 is SGHRS and CDR2 is YFSETQ in the germline V gene. Trimming removed 1 base at V and 5 bases at J, with 15 bases between. The CDR3 totals 15 residues. The CDR3: CASSLTRGGVTEAFF. In nucleotides, the CDR3 is TGCGCCAGCAGCTTGACCCGGGGGGGCGTAACTGAAGCTTTCTTT.

The J gene is TRBJ1-1, the V gene TRBV6-1; 12 bases fit TRBD1. In germline, CDR1 is MNHNS, CDR2 SASEGT. The CDR3 spans 18 residues. The ends lost 2 bases at V and 5 bases at J; junction bases unmatched: 12. The CDR3 region is CASSETRGTGGLRTEAFF. The CDR3, as DNA: TGTGCCAGCAGTGAAACTAGGGGGACAGGGGGCTTAAGGACTGAAGCTTTCTTT.

The rearrangement uses TRBV5-1 and TRBJ2-1, with D perhaps matching TRBD2 (7 bases). V was cut by 0 bases and J by 6 bases, with 13 bases left in between. The CDR3 loop spans 15 amino acids. Germline CDR1 and CDR2: SGHRS and YFSETQ. Here the CDR3 DNA reads TGCGCCAGCAGCTTGGCCGGGGGGCCCACCAATGAGCAGTTCTTC. Its translation is CASSLAGGPTNEQFF.

The rearrangement uses TRBV5-1 and TRBJ2-1; 9 bases line up with TRBD2. Germline CDR1 SGHRS, CDR2 YFSETQ. V shed 4 bases and J 1 base; nucleotides not matched to a gene: 9. CDR3 length equals 17 residues. The CDR3 reads CASSLTIAGESYNEQFF. The DNA of the CDR3 is TGCGCCAGCAGCCTTACCATAGCGGGAGAGTCCTACAATGAGCAGTTCTTC.

The genes are TRBV5-1 and TRBJ2-7; D is possibly TRBD1 (6 bases). The CDR3 is 12 amino acids. Germline-derived CDR1 and CDR2 are SGHRS and YFSETQ. The germline V and J ends were trimmed by 0 bases and 5 bases, with 6 bases remaining between them. The CDR3 here is CASSLAGDEQYF. CDR3 in DNA: TGCGCCAGCAGCTTGGCAGGGGACGAGCAGTACTTC.

V and J are TRBV27 and TRBJ2-7; tentative D call: TRBD1 (6 bases). Germline assignment: CDR1 MNHEY and CDR2 SMNVEV (reference sequence). The CDR3 contains 14 residues. Trimming cost V 3 bases and J 6 bases, with 15 bases left between them. CDR3 residues: CASSFQLGAGEQYF. The CDR3 DNA sequence: TGTGCCAGCAGTTTCCAATTGGGGGCCGGCGAGCAGTACTTC.

CDR3 in DNA: TGTGCCAGCAGCTTAGAGGCCCACTACGAGCAGTACTTC. Amino acids: CASSLEAHYEQYF. This sequence joins TRBV11-3 and TRBJ2-7; D not resolved. Trimming left V 0 bases short and J 3 bases short, with 6 bases between. The CDR3 runs to 13 residues. Per the germline V gene, CDR1 is SGHNT and CDR2 is YENEEA.

The rearrangement uses TRBV10-3 and TRBJ1-2; tentative D call: TRBD1 (5 bases). The CDR3 extends over 13 amino acids. V was shortened by 7 bases and J by 4 bases, with 13 bases between the two germline ends. Germline CDR1 is ENHRY and CDR2 is SYGVKD. The CDR3 reads CAIKTDSIYGYTF. The DNA of the CDR3 is TGTGCCATCAAAACAGACAGCATCTATGGCTACACCTTC.

About this clone: At one boundary the junction diverges from the germline segment, which might be a read error. The V call is TRBV20-1, the J call TRBJ2-1, with 7 bases aligning to TRBD1. The germline CDR1 and CDR2 sequences are DFQATT and SNEGSKA (reference sequence). The CDR3 runs to 11 residues. CDR3 sequence reads: CSARDRDEQFF. The DNA for the CDR3 is TGCAGTGCCAGAGACAGGGATGAGCAGTTCTTC.

V and J are TRBV19 and TRBJ1-5, with a possible D match to TRBD1 (5 bases). Germline lookup yields CDR1 LNHDA and CDR2 SQIVND (reference sequence). Between the trimmed V and J ends, which lost 5 bases and 4 bases, there was a span of 15 bases. The CDR3 sequence is 15 residues long. The CDR3, as DNA: TGTGCCAGTAGTTACTTCGGCGGGGGGAATCAGCCCCAGCATTTT. This codes for CASSYFGGGNQPQHF. Looking up the rest from reference TRBV19 and TRBJ1-5 gives the full variable domain: DGGITQSPKYLFRKEGQNVTLSCEQNLNHDAMYWYRQDPGQGLRLIYYSQIVNDFQKGDIAEGYSVSREKKESFPLTVTSAQKNPTAFYLCASSYFGGGNQPQHFGDGTRLSIL.

V is TRBV4-1 and J is TRBJ2-2; 8 bases align to TRBD1. Germline CDR1 is MGHRA and CDR2 is YSYEKL. This CDR3 contains 16 residues. V was clipped by 8 bases and J by 6 bases; unmatched bases: 14. Here the CDR3 DNA reads TGCGCCAGCCAGCCCCAGGGGGCGAGAATTCCCGGGGAGCTGTTTTTT. Its translation: CASQPQGARIPGELFF.

The V call is TRBV5-4, the J call TRBJ2-7; 15 nucleotides agree with TRBD2. This CDR3 spans 18 amino acids. Germline loops: CDR1 SGHNT, CDR2 YYREEE (reference sequence). Germline trimming cut 2 bases from V and 4 bases from J; bases unmatched to any gene: 10. The CDR3 coding sequence is TGTGCCAGCAGCTTAGATGGGACTAGCGGGGGGCGAGTGTACGAGCAGTACTTC. The encoded protein is CASSLDGTSGGRVYEQYF.

The gene calls are TRBV27 and TRBJ2-7; 13 bases map to TRBD2. This CDR3 comprises 15 residues. Germline V gene sequence: CDR1 MNHEY, CDR2 SMNVEV (reference sequence). The V gene end was trimmed by 2 bases and the J gene end by 4 bases; junction bases not matched to a gene: 2. The CDR3 reads CASSLRLAGGYEQYF. CDR3 nucleotides: TGTGCCAGCAGTTTAAGACTAGCGGGAGGTTACGAGCAGTACTTC.

A note on this clone: One junction end does not reproduce the germline sequence, and a read error may be involved. The sample contains more than one DNA sequence encoding this CDR3. The V gene is TRBV5-1, the J gene TRBJ1-6; D perhaps matches TRBD1 (6 bases). Germline CDR1 reads SGHRS; CDR2 reads YFSETQ. The CDR3 totals 16 residues. The CDR3 DNA is TGCGCCAGCAGCTTCACACAGGGAGATCGTAATTCACCCCTCCACTTC. It yields the protein CASSFTQGDRNSPLHF.

V gene TRBV9 combines with J gene TRBJ2-7; TRBD1 might be the D (6 bases). Trimming pared 0 bases from V and 2 bases from J, leaving 15 bases between. Germline values: CDR1 SGDLS, CDR2 YYNGEE. The CDR3 consists of 16 residues. The CDR3 sequence: CASSVDPGQGTYEQYF. The CDR3 coding sequence is TGTGCCAGCAGCGTAGATCCCGGTCAGGGGACCTACGAGCAGTACTTC.

V gene TRBV18 combines with J gene TRBJ1-4; D remains unclear. CDR1 and CDR2 (germline): KGHSH, LQKENI. V dropped 3 bases and J dropped 3 bases, with 5 bases sitting between them. The CDR3 contains 13 residues. CDR3 nucleotides: TGTGCCAGCTCACCTTTATCTAATGAAAAACTGTTTTTT. Translated: CASSPLSNEKLFF.

The CDR3 nucleotides are TGTGCCAGTAGTTGGGCAGGGGAGATGGCAGATACGCAGTATTTT. Its protein is CASSWAGEMADTQYF. The J gene is TRBJ2-3, the V gene TRBV19; weak D call: TRBD1 (6 bases). The CDR3 length is 15 residues. Germline V lookup: CDR1 LNHDA, CDR2 SQIVND (reference sequence). V lost 5 bases, J lost 4 bases, and 16 bases lay in between. The whole variable domain, remainder taken from reference TRBV19 and TRBJ2-3, is DGGITQSPKYLFRKEGQNVTLSCEQNLNHDAMYWYRQDPGQGLRLIYYSQIVNDFQKGDIAEGYSVSREKKESFPLTVTSAQKNPTAFYLCASSWAGEMADTQYFGPGTRLTVL.

The sample holds one count of this clone. The chain links TRBV7-2 to TRBJ1-2, with 12 bases aligning to TRBD1. With 5 bases clipped from V and 8 bases from J, the junction kept 9 bases outside the gene matches. The CDR3 spans 15 residues. Germline CDR1 SGHTA, CDR2 FQGNSA. Written as DNA, the CDR3 is TGTGCCAGCAGCGCCCAGGGACAGGGGGCGGGGGGCTACACCTTC. It specifies CASSAQGQGAGGYTF. Full variable domain (remainder filled in from reference TRBV7-2 and TRBJ1-2): GAGVSQSPSNKVTEKGKDVELRCDPISGHTALYWYRQSLGQGLEFLIYFQGNSAPDKSGLPSDRFSAERTGGSVSTLTIQRTQQEDSAVYLCASSAQGQGAGGYTFGSGTRLTVV.

In this sample, this clone turned up once. The J gene is TRBJ2-1, the V gene TRBV30, with a tentative D call TRBD2 (6 bases). The germline CDR1 and CDR2 sequences are GTSNPN and SVGIG (reference sequence). CDR3 length: 13 amino acids. The V end was cut by 4 bases, the J end by 4 bases, with 11 bases between. CDR3 region: CAWNRDSYNEQFF. DNA of the CDR3: TGTGCCTGGAACCGGGACTCGTACAATGAGCAGTTCTTC.

The V call is TRBV18, the J call TRBJ1-4; a possible D gene is TRBD1 (6 bases). The CDR3 consists of 16 residues. Trimming shortened V by 3 bases and J by 3 bases, and 14 bases separated the two germline ends. Per germline, CDR1 KGHSH and CDR2 LQKENI. CDR3 coding DNA: TGTGCCAGCTCACCGGTACAGGGTAGACCTAATGAAAAACTGTTTTTT. Protein sequence: CASSPVQGRPNEKLFF.

V gene TRBV5-4 combines with J gene TRBJ2-3; no definite D call. V was trimmed by 1 base and J by 4 bases, leaving 4 bases between them. The CDR3 consists of 12 residues. Germline V CDR1 and CDR2: SGHNT, YYREEE (reference sequence). The CDR3 nucleotides read TGTGCCAGCAGCTTGAGCGCAGATACGCAGTATTTT. This encodes CASSLSADTQYF.

This clone was found once. The chain uses TRBV4-1 and TRBJ2-7; D unresolved. In germline, CDR1 is MGHRA, CDR2 YSYEKL. This CDR3 has 14 amino acids. The ends were cut back, 0 bases at V and 6 bases at J, with 12 bases in the middle. CDR3 region: CASSQDMATGEQYF. The CDR3 bases are TGCGCCAGCAGCCAAGACATGGCAACGGGCGAGCAGTACTTC.

V and J are TRBV19 and TRBJ2-1, with 8 bases aligning to TRBD2. This CDR3 is built from 14 residues. With V trimmed by 6 bases and J by 5 bases, 6 bases remained unmatched. Looked up from germline, CDR1 is LNHDA and CDR2 is SQIVND (reference sequence). CDR3: CASRSGGLNNEQFF. The CDR3 bases are TGTGCCAGTAGGTCGGGAGGGCTGAACAATGAGCAGTTCTTC. Looking up the rest from reference TRBV19 and TRBJ2-1 gives the full variable domain: DGGITQSPKYLFRKEGQNVTLSCEQNLNHDAMYWYRQDPGQGLRLIYYSQIVNDFQKGDIAEGYSVSREKKESFPLTVTSAQKNPTAFYLCASRSGGLNNEQFFGPGTRLTVL.